Given below is one T cell receptor (beta chain) in context. Its antigen is unknown. This specimen comes from a study of cytomegalovirus exposure and HLA in healthy donors. The CDR3 spans 15 residues. V was shortened by 5 bases and J by 2 bases, with 15 bases between the two germline ends. Germline assignment: CDR1 MNHNS and CDR2 SASEGT. The PCR was carried out with 60 Vbeta primers and 13 Jbeta primers. Using immunoSEQ multiplex PCR, the repertoire was profiled, and TCRdb retains in-frame clones only, with some absent. The sample has some 150,000 clones; about 9.2% are singletons. General study findings and limits: In a later analysis, CMV-associated beta chains were mostly HLA-associated, it appeared. Researchers left out some V segments, among them TRBV6-2 and TRBV6-3, as indistinguishable.

Material for sequencing was PBMCs. The TCR was taken from a woman aged 40-49 years in good health and CMV-seropositive. V is TRBV6-1 and J is TRBJ1-2; D gene ambiguous. DNA for the CDR3: TGTGCCAGCAGTTCCCCGAATCAGGTGAACTATGGCTACACCTTC. Its translation: CASSSPNQVNYGYTF.